Shown below are 26 T cell receptor beta chains from a single sample sequenced in a study of cytomegalovirus exposure and HLA in healthy donors. The PCR ran on 60 Vbeta and 13 Jbeta primers. Data came from immunoSEQ multiplex PCR; TCRdb stores just in-frame clones and leaves some out. This sample has around 150,000 clones; around 83% occur once, and the top ten carry 0.96%. Sequencing was done on a sample of PBMCs. The receptors stem from a girl aged 2 to 9 in good health and CMV-seropositive.

The V gene is TRBV5-4, the J gene TRBJ2-5, with 8 nucleotides matching TRBD2. J gave up 0 bases and V 3 bases, and 4 bases lay outside the gene matches. Germline V lookup: CDR1 SGHNT, CDR2 YYREEE (reference sequence). The CDR3 has 15 residues. CDR3 amino acids: CASSSSGLYQETQYF. The DNA for the CDR3 is TGTGCCAGCAGCTCTAGCGGGTTGTACCAAGAGACCCAGTACTTC.

This clone was seen a single time. The chain combines TRBV13 with TRBJ2-7; D is unclear. The CDR3 totals 12 residues. Germline CDR1 and CDR2: PRHDT and FYEKMQ (reference sequence). The V end was cut by 4 bases, the J end by 6 bases, with 10 bases between. CDR3 sequence: CASSSRHTEQYF. CDR3 sequence (DNA): TGTGCCAGCAGCTCGCGGCACACCGAGCAGTACTTC.

This clone was recorded only once. The sample has other DNA sequences that encode this CDR3 too. The V call is TRBV7-8, the J call TRBJ1-1, with 9 bases that match TRBD1. V shed 3 bases, J shed 1 base, and the junction held 0 bases outside the gene matches. This CDR3 is 14 amino acids long. Germline CDR1 and CDR2: SGHVS and FQNEAQ. The CDR3 DNA sequence: TGTGCCAGCAGCTTGGGACAGGGGAACACTGAAGCTTTCTTT. This gives the protein CASSLGQGNTEAFF.

This chain links TRBV12-2 with TRBJ2-3; no DNA check was done on the table's D call, TRBD1. TRBV12-2 is a pseudogene. The CDR3 sequence is 17 residues long. The CDR3 here is CASRLDPHRAVTDTQYF. CDR3 nucleotide sequence: TGTGCAAGTCGCTTAGATCCCCACAGGGCCGTTACAGATACGCAGTATTTT.

The CDR3: CASSLGGRISYEQYF. For the CDR3, the DNA is TGTGCCAGCAGTTTGGGCGGGAGAATCTCCTACGAGCAGTACTTC. The chain joins TRBV28 to TRBJ2-7; 7 positions match TRBD2. Germline trimming cut 3 bases from V and 0 bases from J; bases unmatched to any gene: 5. The CDR3 spans 15 residues. Looked up from germline, CDR1 is MDHEN and CDR2 is SYDVKM.

The chain employs TRBV30 and TRBJ2-5, with 10 bases fitting TRBD1. The germline gives CDR1 GTSNPN, CDR2 SVGIG (reference sequence). V gave up 3 bases and J gave up 11 bases; unmatched junction bases: 9. The CDR3 spans 13 residues. The CDR3, as DNA: TGTGCCTGGAGGTCCGGGACAGGGGATGGGCAGTACTTC. Its protein product is CAWRSGTGDGQYF.

This clone was seen only a few times. V and J are TRBV11-2 and TRBJ2-7, with 10 positions matching TRBD1. J gave up 1 base and V 5 bases, and 5 bases lay outside the gene matches. Per the germline V gene, CDR1 is SGHAT and CDR2 is FQNNGV. The CDR3 contains 15 residues. The CDR3 DNA is TGTGCCAGCAGCCGCGGGACAGGGGCTTCCTACGAGCAGTACTTC. Translated: CASSRGTGASYEQYF. The full variable domain, its missing parts supplied by reference TRBV11-2 and TRBJ2-7, is EAGVAQSPRYKIIEKRQSVAFWCNPISGHATLYWYQQILGQGPKLLIQFQNNGVVDDSQLPKDRFSAERLKGVDSTLKIQPAKLEDSAVYLCASSRGTGASYEQYFGPGTRLTVT.

This clone was seen a handful of times. V and J are TRBV11-2 and TRBJ2-5; 11 bases map to TRBD1. This CDR3 is built from 17 residues. The germline gives CDR1 SGHAT, CDR2 FQNNGV. With V trimmed by 2 bases and J by 5 bases, 10 bases remained unmatched. CDR3 loop: CASSLPSGTGGFETQYF. CDR3 in DNA: TGTGCCAGCAGCTTACCCTCCGGGACAGGGGGATTTGAGACCCAGTACTTC. The full variable domain, rest sourced from reference TRBV11-2 and TRBJ2-5, is EAGVAQSPRYKIIEKRQSVAFWCNPISGHATLYWYQQILGQGPKLLIQFQNNGVVDDSQLPKDRFSAERLKGVDSTLKIQPAKLEDSAVYLCASSLPSGTGGFETQYFGPGTRLLVL.

The rearrangement joins TRBV5-1 to TRBJ2-1, with TRBD2 matching over 9 bases. V dropped 3 bases and J dropped 8; count of bases not matched to a gene: 6. This CDR3 is built from 14 residues. The germline V gene has CDR1 SGHRS and CDR2 YFSETQ. The CDR3 loop is CASSSDGTSYEQFF. CDR3 coding DNA: TGCGCCAGCAGCTCGGACGGGACTAGCTATGAGCAGTTCTTC.

CDR3 region: CATSRDLTATRAEAFF. In DNA, the CDR3 is TGTGCCACCAGCAGAGATCTAACGGCTACGCGGGCTGAAGCTTTCTTT. The chain recombines TRBV15 with TRBJ1-1; D is ambiguous. The V and J ends lost 0 bases and 6 bases respectively, with 17 bases between them. The CDR3 spans 16 residues. From germline, CDR1 is LNHNV and CDR2 YYDKDF (reference sequence).

The chain employs TRBV7-9 and TRBJ1-4; possible D gene TRBD1, 6 bases. CDR1 and CDR2 from the germline V gene are SEHNR and FQNEAQ (reference sequence). The CDR3 has 16 amino acids. The germline V and J ends were trimmed by 11 bases and 4 bases, with 23 bases remaining between them. CDR3 sequence reads: CAYQGGPDILNEKLFF. DNA for the CDR3: TGTGCCTACCAAGGGGGTCCAGACATACTTAATGAAAAACTGTTTTTT.

This chain links TRBV30 with TRBJ2-3; 7 bases align to TRBD2. Germline lookup yields CDR1 GTSNPN and CDR2 SVGIG (reference sequence). V was pared by 1 base and J by 0 bases, with 1 base of the junction left unmatched. The CDR3 loop spans 14 amino acids. The CDR3, as DNA: TGTGCCTGGAGTGGGGGAGGGAGCACAGATACGCAGTATTTT. Translation: CAWSGGGSTDTQYF.

Remarks on this clone: Mismatch with germline at one junction end may stem from a read error. This chain links TRBV30 with TRBJ2-5; TRBD2 is a possible D gene (5 bases). The CDR3 contains 12 residues. The germline V gene encodes CDR1 GTSNPN and CDR2 SVGIG (reference sequence). The CDR3 loop is CAWSVSQGRRNF. DNA for the CDR3: TGTGCCTGGAGTGTATCCCAAGGTCGGAGGAACTTC.

V usage is TRBV30 and J usage is TRBJ2-5; 9 bases map to TRBD2. Per the germline V gene, CDR1 is GTSNPN and CDR2 is SVGIG (reference sequence). The V segment lost 2 bases and the J segment 1 base; nucleotides outside the gene matches: 2. The CDR3 loop spans 14 amino acids. CDR3: CAWSQTSGQETQYF. The DNA for the CDR3 is TGTGCCTGGAGTCAGACTAGCGGCCAAGAGACCCAGTACTTC.

This chain uses TRBV7-9 with TRBJ2-4; 8 nucleotides agree with TRBD2. This CDR3 is 15 amino acids long. Germline V gives CDR1 SEHNR, CDR2 FQNEAQ (reference sequence). V dropped 0 bases and J dropped 6; count of bases not matched to a gene: 4. The CDR3 bases are TGTGCCAGCAGCTTAGCAGGGACTAGACTAAACATTCAGTACTTC. Translation gives CASSLAGTRLNIQYF.

V and J are TRBV11-2 and TRBJ2-5, with D perhaps matching TRBD2 (6 bases). Germline V CDR1 and CDR2: SGHAT, FQNNGV. This CDR3 comprises 15 residues. Between the trimmed V and J ends, which lost 6 bases and 4 bases, there was a span of 18 bases. CDR3 bases: TGTGCCAGCAGGGATAATAGAGCGGGCGGAGAGACCCAGTACTTC. This gives the protein CASRDNRAGGETQYF. Based on the CDR3 plus reference TRBV11-2 and TRBJ2-5, the full variable domain is EAGVAQSPRYKIIEKRQSVAFWCNPISGHATLYWYQQILGQGPKLLIQFQNNGVVDDSQLPKDRFSAERLKGVDSTLKIQPAKLEDSAVYLCASRDNRAGGETQYFGPGTRLLVL.

The chain employs TRBV19 and TRBJ2-7; D may be TRBD1 (6 bases). This CDR3 region has 16 residues. V shed 5 bases and J shed 4 bases, with 21 bases lying between them. Germline V gives CDR1 LNHDA, CDR2 SQIVND (reference sequence). The CDR3 sequence: CASSAPGQPKGYEQYF. The CDR3 region has the DNA TGTGCCAGTAGTGCCCCCGGACAGCCGAAAGGGTACGAGCAGTACTTC.

The chain recombines TRBV30 with TRBJ1-5; 9 bases map to TRBD1. Trimming removed 0 bases from V and 5 bases from J; junction bases left unmatched: 2. The CDR3 covers 14 residues. Germline loops: CDR1 GTSNPN, CDR2 SVGIG (reference sequence). In DNA form, the CDR3 reads TGTGCCTGGAGTGTACAGGGGGCGGATCAGCCCCAGCATTTT. Translated: CAWSVQGADQPQHF.

V gene TRBV7-8 combines with J gene TRBJ2-4; 7 nucleotides line up with TRBD2. The CDR3 spans 16 residues. Unmatched junction bases numbered 8, after V lost 3 bases and J lost 3 bases. CDR1 and CDR2 (germline): SGHVS, FQNEAQ. The CDR3 here is CASSLRLQRGKNIQYF. The CDR3 nucleotides are TGTGCCAGCAGCTTGAGACTGCAGCGGGGCAAAAACATTCAGTACTTC.

The chain joins TRBV2 to TRBJ2-2, with TRBD1 matching 8 bases. The V gene's germline CDR1 is SNHLY and CDR2 FYNNEI. With 6 bases clipped from V and 7 bases from J, the junction kept 7 bases outside the gene matches. The CDR3 runs to 14 residues. The CDR3 DNA reads TGTGCCAGCAGATGGGACAGGTTGGGCGGGGAGCTGTTTTTT. Its protein is CASRWDRLGGELFF. Using reference TRBV2 and TRBJ2-2 for the parts outside the CDR3, the full variable domain is EPEVTQTPSHQVTQMGQEVILRCVPISNHLYFYWYRQILGQKVEFLVSFYNNEISEKSEIFDDQFSVERPDGSNFTLKIRSTKLEDSAMYFCASRWDRLGGELFFGEGSRLTVL.

The CDR3 loop is CASSLGPGLDHEQYF. The CDR3 DNA sequence: TGCGCCAGCAGCTTGGGTCCGGGACTAGACCACGAGCAGTACTTC. This sequence joins TRBV5-1 and TRBJ2-7; 8 bases agree with TRBD2. CDR3 length: 15 residues. The V segment lost 0 bases and the J segment 5 bases; nucleotides outside the gene matches: 7. The germline V gene has CDR1 SGHRS and CDR2 YFSETQ. Full variable domain (missing parts from reference TRBV5-1 and TRBJ2-7): KAGVTQTPRYLIKTRGQQVTLSCSPISGHRSVSWYQQTPGQGLQFLFEYFSETQRNKGNFPGRFSGRQFSNSRSEMNVSTLELGDSALYLCASSLGPGLDHEQYFGPGTRLTVT.

The chain joins TRBV7-9 to TRBJ2-1; TRBD2 matches 12 bases. J gave up 9 bases and V 3 bases, and 12 bases lay outside the gene matches. In germline, CDR1 is SEHNR, CDR2 FQNEAQ (reference sequence). This CDR3 spans 17 amino acids. CDR3 DNA sequence: TGTGCCAGCAGCTTGGGGAGCCTAGCGGGAGGGAAGGGTGAGCAGTTCTTC. Translated: CASSLGSLAGGKGEQFF.

The genes are TRBV6-1 and TRBJ2-5; 11 bases map to TRBD2. The trim removed 8 bases at V and 2 bases at J, leaving 7 bases unmatched. CDR1 is MNHNS, CDR2 SASEGT, per germline. The CDR3 sequence is 15 residues long. The CDR3 loop reads CASRRGTSGQETQYF. The CDR3 coding sequence is TGTGCCAGCCGAAGAGGGACTAGCGGACAAGAGACCCAGTACTTC.

A few counts support this clone. The genes are TRBV6-1 and TRBJ2-1; D is ambiguous. CDR1 and CDR2 from the germline V gene are MNHNS and SASEGT. This CDR3 contains 15 residues. V lost 5 bases and J 0 bases, leaving 11 bases between the germline ends. This CDR3 is CASSKGPSSYNEQFF. CDR3 nucleotides: TGTGCCAGCAGTAAAGGCCCTAGCTCCTACAATGAGCAGTTCTTC.

V and J are TRBV28 and TRBJ1-5, with D unresolved. Germline CDR1 MDHEN, CDR2 SYDVKM. Between the trimmed V and J ends, which lost 6 bases and 0 bases, there was a span of 6 bases. The CDR3 length is 13 residues. CDR3 in amino acids: CASRYSSNQPQHF. DNA of the CDR3: TGTGCCAGCAGATACAGTAGCAATCAGCCCCAGCATTTT.

The chain links TRBV10-3 to TRBJ2-2; 10 bases map to TRBD2. This CDR3 is built from 16 residues. Looked up from germline, CDR1 is ENHRY and CDR2 is SYGVKD. The V segment lost 7 bases and the J segment 1 base; nucleotides outside the gene matches: 6. This chain's CDR3 is CAIKSGGGWNTGELFF. In nucleotides, the CDR3 is TGTGCCATCAAAAGCGGGGGGGGCTGGAACACCGGGGAGCTGTTTTTT.